This entry describes one T cell receptor beta chain. V was clipped by 1 base and J by 4 bases, with 13 bases between them. CDR1 is PRHDT and CDR2 is FYEKMQ in the germline V gene (reference sequence). The CDR3 is 15 amino acids. These data come from a study of blood T cell repertoires in COVID-19. Method: immunoSEQ multiplex PCR; TCRdb's copy keeps in-frame clones and lacks some. The sample has approximately 98,000 clones; about 85% are singletons. Sequencing input: peripheral blood. The chain joins TRBV13 to TRBJ1-2, with D maybe TRBD1 (5 bases). The source is a woman older than 75 with acute or convalescent COVID-19. CDR3: CASSLEGRVSYGYTF. CDR3 nucleotides: TGTGCCAGCAGCTTAGAAGGCAGGGTTAGCTATGGCTACACCTTC.